The TCR beta chain described here comes from a study of T cells in women clearing cervical HPV infection. Study-level background: Blood came at first lesion visit for cases, post-clearance for controls. Findings and caveats of the study: TRBV6-7 abundance was lower in cases than controls (around 0.11% versus 0.16%).

Trimming stripped 2 bases from V and 4 bases from J, with 9 bases between. Germline V gene lookup returns CDR1 SGHDT and CDR2 YYEEEE. This CDR3 has 14 residues. Profiled with immunoSEQ multiplex PCR; TCRdb holds only in-frame clones, not every one. In all, the sample yields tens of thousands of clones. Concerning this clone: Antigen unknown. The CDR3 extends 3 residues past the end of the read, so its final part is completed from the germline J gene.

The chain couples TRBV5-6 to TRBJ2-2; TRBD1 is a possible D gene (6 bases). The material sequenced was blood buffy coat. The TCR originated in a woman between 18 and 75 years old with a cervical HPV16 infection that either progressed to CIN3+ or cleared (not recorded which). The CDR3 spells CASSFRGVTGELFF. Partial CDR3 DNA: TGTGCCAGCAGCTTCAGGGGAGTCACCGGGGAG.